Listed here is a single TCR beta chain. Antigen: not known. This specimen comes from a study of shared clonotypes between healthy human individuals. Study-wide points: Tissue TCR repertoires likely differ from these blood-only repertoires.

With 1 base clipped from V and 5 bases from J, the junction kept 9 bases outside the gene matches. The CDR3 totals 16 residues. Germline CDR1 is SGHRS and CDR2 is YFSETQ. There were no recent acute infections or vaccinations among the donors, who were healthy HIV-negative adults. The quantity of DNA used in unsorted PBMC replicate PCRs was approximately 300 ng, corresponding to 30,000 to 35,000 T cell genomes. Using immunoSEQ multiplex PCR, the repertoire was profiled, and TCRdb retains in-frame clones only, with some absent. The sample holds 500,000 to 650,000 clones; around 81% are singletons and the top ten take 12%.

The TCR originated in a woman in her thirties or forties in good health. Some clones in this sample may be carry-over from other donors' samples. The material sequenced was PBMCs. This rearrangement joins TRBV5-1 to TRBJ1-2; 9 nucleotides match TRBD1. CDR3 loop: CASSLNSDRGGYGYTF. Written as DNA, the CDR3 is TGCGCCAGCAGCTTGAACTCGGACAGGGGAGGGTATGGCTACACCTTC.